The rows below give T cell receptor beta chains drawn from one sample of a study of shared clonotypes between healthy human individuals. Clones were read by immunoSEQ multiplex PCR, and TCRdb kept only the in-frame ones, dropping some. This sample yields 2 million to 3 million clones, of which approximately 93% are seen a single time; 0.35% to 0.45% belongs to the top ten. Sequenced input: naive CD4+ T cells from PBMCs. The receptors shown here come from a man aged 18 to 35 in good health. Some clones in this sample may be carry-over from other donors' samples. CDR3s include the opening cysteine and the closing phenylalanine or tryptophan. Each record gives: J gene, V gene, D gene, clone size, CDR3 DNA, CDR3 protein. D genes are given only for firm matches. Rows may omit the clone size; those that give it use once, few, many or a size class.

j_call: TRBJ2-1; v_call: TRBV29-1; d_call: .; clone_size: .; cdr3_nt: TGCAGCGTCCGGGAACCATGGGCATCCTACAATGAGCAGTTCTTC; cdr3_aa: CSVREPWASYNEQFF
j_call: TRBJ2-1; v_call: TRBV29-1; d_call: .; clone_size: .; cdr3_nt: TGCAGCGTAGTGGGACACCTCTCCTACAATGAGCAGTTCTTC; cdr3_aa: CSVVGHLSYNEQFF
j_call: TRBJ2-1; v_call: TRBV6-5; d_call: TRBD2; clone_size: .; cdr3_nt: TGTGCCAGCAGTTACTCTGGGACTAGCACATACAATGAGCAGTTCTTC; cdr3_aa: CASSYSGTSTYNEQFF
j_call: TRBJ1-4; v_call: TRBV2; d_call: TRBD1; clone_size: .; cdr3_nt: TGTGCCAGCCTAGACAGGGGAACTAATGAAAAACTGTTTTTT; cdr3_aa: CASLDRGTNEKLFF
j_call: TRBJ2-7; v_call: TRBV10-3; d_call: .; clone_size: .; cdr3_nt: TGTGCCATCCCAAGAAACACCATAAAAGCGTACGAGCAGTACTTC; cdr3_aa: CAIPRNTIKAYEQYF
j_call: TRBJ1-3; v_call: TRBV6-5; d_call: .; clone_size: .; cdr3_nt: TGTGCCAGCGGGTCCGGCGCTGGAAACACCATATATTTT; cdr3_aa: CASGSGAGNTIYF
j_call: TRBJ1-3; v_call: TRBV2; d_call: .; clone_size: .; cdr3_nt: TGTGCCAGCAGTGAACGGGGGGGCCGGACTGGAAACACCATATATTTT; cdr3_aa: CASSERGGRTGNTIYF
j_call: TRBJ1-4; v_call: TRBV7-8; d_call: .; clone_size: .; cdr3_nt: TGTGCCAGCAGCTCCTACAGGGCTGAAAAACTGTTTTTT; cdr3_aa: CASSSYRAEKLFF
j_call: TRBJ1-1; v_call: TRBV19; d_call: .; clone_size: once; cdr3_nt: TGTGCCAGCCCACGGGGAAGAGCTATGAACACTGAAGCTTTCTTT; cdr3_aa: CASPRGRAMNTEAFF
j_call: TRBJ2-7; v_call: TRBV18; d_call: .; clone_size: .; cdr3_nt: TGTGCCAGCTCACCACCAGGCTTGGAGCAGTACTTC; cdr3_aa: CASSPPGLEQYF
j_call: TRBJ2-7; v_call: TRBV6-1; d_call: .; clone_size: .; cdr3_nt: TGTGCCAGCAGTGCTGTGGCACGGAGCTTTTACGAGCAGTACTTC; cdr3_aa: CASSAVARSFYEQYF
j_call: TRBJ2-2; v_call: TRBV5-1; d_call: .; clone_size: .; cdr3_nt: TGCGCCAGCAATAACGGATCCCACTACACCGGGGAGCTGTTTTTT; cdr3_aa: CASNNGSHYTGELFF
j_call: TRBJ1-5; v_call: TRBV30; d_call: .; clone_size: .; cdr3_nt: TGTGCCTGGAGCGGAGGGGAGGGTCAGCCCCAGCATTTT; cdr3_aa: CAWSGGEGQPQHF
j_call: TRBJ1-1; v_call: TRBV15; d_call: .; clone_size: .; cdr3_nt: TGTGCCACCAGCAGCAGGGAAAACACTGAAGCTTTCTTT; cdr3_aa: CATSSRENTEAFF
j_call: TRBJ1-1; v_call: TRBV29-1; d_call: .; clone_size: few; cdr3_nt: TGCAGCGTTAACGAGGACATGAACACTGAAGCTTTCTTT; cdr3_aa: CSVNEDMNTEAFF
j_call: TRBJ2-3; v_call: TRBV10-3; d_call: .; clone_size: .; cdr3_nt: TGTGCCATCAGTGAGCTTGGGGATACGCAGTATTTT; cdr3_aa: CAISELGDTQYF
j_call: TRBJ2-2; v_call: TRBV4-2; d_call: .; clone_size: .; cdr3_nt: TGTGCCAGCAGCCAAGAACTAGTTTCCGGGGAGCTGTTTTTT; cdr3_aa: CASSQELVSGELFF
j_call: TRBJ2-1; v_call: TRBV19; d_call: .; clone_size: .; cdr3_nt: TGTGCCAGTAGTACTTACGGGGGCTTTCACAATGAGCAGTTCTTC; cdr3_aa: CASSTYGGFHNEQFF
j_call: TRBJ2-5; v_call: TRBV7-2; d_call: TRBD1; clone_size: once; cdr3_nt: TGTGCCAGCAGCTTGGGGACAGGGCGCCAAGAGACCCAGTACTTC; cdr3_aa: CASSLGTGRQETQYF
j_call: TRBJ2-1; v_call: TRBV9; d_call: TRBD2; clone_size: .; cdr3_nt: TGTGCCAGCAGCGTAGGAGCGGGAGGGCCAAATGAGCAGTTCTTC; cdr3_aa: CASSVGAGGPNEQFF
j_call: TRBJ2-7; v_call: TRBV5-4; d_call: .; clone_size: .; cdr3_nt: TGTGCCAGCAGCCCCGAGACAGGGAGGACCTACGAGCAGTACTTC; cdr3_aa: CASSPETGRTYEQYF
j_call: TRBJ1-4; v_call: TRBV5-1; d_call: TRBD1; clone_size: .; cdr3_nt: TGCGCCAGCAGCCTGGAAATGGGACAGAAGGATGAAAAACTGTTTTTT; cdr3_aa: CASSLEMGQKDEKLFF
j_call: TRBJ2-2; v_call: TRBV29-1; d_call: TRBD2; clone_size: .; cdr3_nt: TGCAGCGGAGGGGCTAGCGGGAGTCTTACCGGGGAGCTGTTTTTT; cdr3_aa: CSGGASGSLTGELFF
j_call: TRBJ1-4; v_call: TRBV21-1; d_call: .; clone_size: .; cdr3_nt: TGTGCCAGCAGCAAAGGAACCGGGACTCATAATGAAAAACTGTTTTTT; cdr3_aa: CASSKGTGTHNEKLFF
j_call: TRBJ2-3; v_call: TRBV10-1; d_call: TRBD2; clone_size: .; cdr3_nt: TGCGCCAGCAGTGAGTCGAGTAGCGGGAGGGATACGCAGTATTTT; cdr3_aa: CASSESSSGRDTQYF
j_call: TRBJ2-7; v_call: TRBV6-1; d_call: TRBD1; clone_size: .; cdr3_nt: TGTGCCAGCACCGCACCGGACAGGGCCACCTACGAGCAGTACTTC; cdr3_aa: CASTAPDRATYEQYF
j_call: TRBJ2-1; v_call: TRBV9; d_call: .; clone_size: .; cdr3_nt: TGTGCCAGCAGCCTCAACCGGGGCTCGCAGTTCTTC; cdr3_aa: CASSLNRGSQFF
j_call: TRBJ2-2; v_call: TRBV10-2; d_call: TRBD2; clone_size: .; cdr3_nt: TGCGCCAGCAATGGGCTAGCGGGAACCGGGGAGCTGTTTTTT; cdr3_aa: CASNGLAGTGELFF
j_call: TRBJ2-5; v_call: TRBV5-1; d_call: TRBD2; clone_size: .; cdr3_nt: TGCGCCAGCAGCTTGTTCCTAGCGGGAGAGGAGACCCAGTACTTC; cdr3_aa: CASSLFLAGEETQYF
j_call: TRBJ1-1; v_call: TRBV7-4; d_call: .; clone_size: .; cdr3_nt: TGTGCCAGCAGCTTTCTAGGGAGGGGCACTGAAGCTTTCTTT; cdr3_aa: CASSFLGRGTEAFF
j_call: TRBJ2-5; v_call: TRBV4-1; d_call: .; clone_size: .; cdr3_nt: TGCGCCAGCAGCCAAGAAGGCTGGCGGATCCAAGAGACCCAGTACTTC; cdr3_aa: CASSQEGWRIQETQYF
j_call: TRBJ1-1; v_call: TRBV30; d_call: .; clone_size: .; cdr3_nt: TGTGCCTGGAGTAGGGTTGAAGCTTTCTTT; cdr3_aa: CAWSRVEAFF
j_call: TRBJ2-5; v_call: TRBV2; d_call: TRBD1; clone_size: .; cdr3_nt: TGTGCCAGCAGGGACAGGGGGGCAGAGACCCAGTACTTC; cdr3_aa: CASRDRGAETQYF
j_call: TRBJ1-2; v_call: TRBV28; d_call: TRBD1; clone_size: once; cdr3_nt: TGTGCCAGCAGTTCCGGACAGGGGGGATATGGCTACACCTTC; cdr3_aa: CASSSGQGGYGYTF
j_call: TRBJ2-1; v_call: TRBV11-3; d_call: .; clone_size: .; cdr3_nt: TGTGCCAGCAGCGGCAACCAGGGTACCTACAATGAGCAGTTCTTC; cdr3_aa: CASSGNQGTYNEQFF
j_call: TRBJ1-1; v_call: TRBV10-2; d_call: .; clone_size: .; cdr3_nt: TGCGCCAGCAGTGAGTTCAGCTATAACACTGAAGCTTTCTTT; cdr3_aa: CASSEFSYNTEAFF
j_call: TRBJ1-3; v_call: TRBV7-9; d_call: .; clone_size: .; cdr3_nt: TGTGCCAGCAGCTTATTGGGGCAAGGTTCGGGAAACACCATATATTTT; cdr3_aa: CASSLLGQGSGNTIYF
j_call: TRBJ1-2; v_call: TRBV2; d_call: .; clone_size: .; cdr3_nt: TGTGCCAGCAGTGTCGGGGAAGGCTATGGCTACACCTTC; cdr3_aa: CASSVGEGYGYTF
j_call: TRBJ1-4; v_call: TRBV6-5; d_call: .; clone_size: once; cdr3_nt: TGTGCCAGCAGTCGACTAACGATGGGGGAAAAACTGTTTTTT; cdr3_aa: CASSRLTMGEKLFF
j_call: TRBJ2-7; v_call: TRBV4-3; d_call: .; clone_size: .; cdr3_nt: TGCGCCAGCAGCCAAGAACTAGCATCCTACGAGCAGTACTTC; cdr3_aa: CASSQELASYEQYF
j_call: TRBJ2-7; v_call: TRBV5-1; d_call: TRBD1; clone_size: .; cdr3_nt: TGCGCCAGCAGCAGGGGACAGGCGTCGGACTACGAGCAGTACTTC; cdr3_aa: CASSRGQASDYEQYF
j_call: TRBJ1-1; v_call: TRBV7-3; d_call: .; clone_size: .; cdr3_nt: TGTGCCAGCAGCCCCCAGGGATACACTGAAGCTTTCTTT; cdr3_aa: CASSPQGYTEAFF
j_call: TRBJ2-6; v_call: TRBV5-8; d_call: TRBD1; clone_size: .; cdr3_nt: TGTGCCAGCAGCTTGTTAGGGGACAGTACTTCTGGGGCCAACGTCCTGACTTTC; cdr3_aa: CASSLLGDSTSGANVLTF
j_call: TRBJ2-3; v_call: TRBV7-2; d_call: .; clone_size: .; cdr3_nt: TGTGCCAGCAGCTTAGCCAGCGGCACAGATACGCAGTATTTT; cdr3_aa: CASSLASGTDTQYF
j_call: TRBJ2-1; v_call: TRBV2; d_call: .; clone_size: .; cdr3_nt: TGTGCCAGCAGTGAAGGGGTCTACAATGAGCAGTTCTTC; cdr3_aa: CASSEGVYNEQFF
j_call: TRBJ2-1; v_call: TRBV5-1; d_call: TRBD2; clone_size: .; cdr3_nt: TGCGCCAGCAGCCCTGGGAGCGGGGCGTCCTACAATGAGCAGTTCTTC; cdr3_aa: CASSPGSGASYNEQFF
j_call: TRBJ2-7; v_call: TRBV30; d_call: .; clone_size: .; cdr3_nt: TGTGCCTGGAGTGGGTTGGCATACGAGCAGTACTTC; cdr3_aa: CAWSGLAYEQYF
j_call: TRBJ2-1; v_call: TRBV5-1; d_call: TRBD1; clone_size: .; cdr3_nt: TGCGCCAGCAGCTTGGGACAGGGGGTCTACAATGAGCAGTTCTTC; cdr3_aa: CASSLGQGVYNEQFF
j_call: TRBJ2-3; v_call: TRBV7-3; d_call: .; clone_size: .; cdr3_nt: TGTGCCAGCAGCTTAACAGGGGAACGCACAGATACGCAGTATTTT; cdr3_aa: CASSLTGERTDTQYF
j_call: TRBJ2-5; v_call: TRBV10-3; d_call: TRBD2; clone_size: .; cdr3_nt: TGTGCCACGAAGAGTACTAGCGGCCCTCAAGAGACCCAGTACTTC; cdr3_aa: CATKSTSGPQETQYF
j_call: TRBJ1-1; v_call: TRBV5-8; d_call: .; clone_size: .; cdr3_nt: TGTGCCAGCAGCATGACGGTGAACACTGAAGCTTTCTTT; cdr3_aa: CASSMTVNTEAFF
j_call: TRBJ1-1; v_call: TRBV29-1; d_call: .; clone_size: .; cdr3_nt: TGCAGCGTAAAAACTGGTGGGACTGAAGCTTTCTTT; cdr3_aa: CSVKTGGTEAFF
j_call: TRBJ1-2; v_call: TRBV10-3; d_call: TRBD1; clone_size: .; cdr3_nt: TGTGCCATCAGTGAGCACCAGACAGGGGCCGGCTACACCTTC; cdr3_aa: CAISEHQTGAGYTF
j_call: TRBJ2-1; v_call: TRBV5-1; d_call: TRBD2; clone_size: .; cdr3_nt: TGCGCCAGCAGCCTCCCGGGGACTAGCGGGAGTGGCAATGAGCAGTTCTTC; cdr3_aa: CASSLPGTSGSGNEQFF
j_call: TRBJ2-7; v_call: TRBV25-1; d_call: .; clone_size: .; cdr3_nt: TGTGCCAGCAGTGTCCGGGTCCTCCCCTACGAGCAGTACTTC; cdr3_aa: CASSVRVLPYEQYF
j_call: TRBJ2-1; v_call: TRBV27; d_call: TRBD2; clone_size: .; cdr3_nt: TGTGCCAGCAGCCCACCCCCGGGACTAGCTTTTAATGAGCAGTTCTTC; cdr3_aa: CASSPPPGLAFNEQFF
j_call: TRBJ1-4; v_call: TRBV28; d_call: .; clone_size: .; cdr3_nt: TGTGCCAGCGCCCTGAGTGGCGGCGAATTTAATGAAAAACTGTTTTTT; cdr3_aa: CASALSGGEFNEKLFF
j_call: TRBJ2-7; v_call: TRBV6-1; d_call: .; clone_size: .; cdr3_nt: TGTGCCAGCAGTGCGGTCAGGGGGGTCCCCTACGAGCAGTACTTC; cdr3_aa: CASSAVRGVPYEQYF